The 3 T cell receptor beta chains below come from one sample, sequenced in a study of blood T cell repertoires in COVID-19. Sequenced by immunoSEQ multiplex PCR; TCRdb stores in-frame clones only, minus some. The table lists fewer than 250,000 clones, approximately 82% of them singletons. Input material: peripheral blood. The receptors shown here come from a woman aged 50 to 60 with acute or convalescent COVID-19.

The chain uses TRBV20-1 and TRBJ1-1; the D is unclear. There are 13 residues in the CDR3. Germline lookup yields CDR1 DFQATT and CDR2 SNEGSKA (reference sequence). Trimming stripped 3 bases from V and 4 bases from J, with 12 bases between. The CDR3 bases are TGCAGTGCTAGTAACCTTGGGAGCACTGAAGCTTTCTTT. Protein sequence: CSASNLGSTEAFF.

The chain links TRBV6-5 to TRBJ2-7; 8 bases align to TRBD1. Germline V gene sequence: CDR1 MNHEY, CDR2 SVGAGI. This CDR3 region has 15 residues. The J segment lost 1 base and the V segment lost 0 bases, leaving 2 bases of the junction unmatched. In DNA, the CDR3 is TGTGCCAGCAGTTACTCTCAGGGGGCATCCTACGAGCAGTACTTC. Encoded protein: CASSYSQGASYEQYF.

This clone turned up a few times. The rearrangement uses TRBV10-2 and TRBJ2-7; D gene uncertain. This CDR3 has 16 amino acids. V was cut by 5 bases and J by 0 bases, with 17 bases left in between. Germline CDR1 is WSHSY and CDR2 is SAAADI. The CDR3 here is CASSSPGSANSYEQYF. The DNA of the CDR3 is TGCGCCAGCAGTTCCCCCGGGTCAGCCAACTCCTACGAGCAGTACTTC.